The next 16 T cell receptor beta chains were all read from a single sample in a study of T cells in Graves' hyperthyroidism and ophthalmopathy. Template material for amplifying TCR beta CDR3 regions consisted of RNA transcripts. A set of HTBI primers served as the primers for a first-round RT-PCR of the TCR CDR3. TCRdb fed the multiplex PCR reads into MiXCR, producing one record per CDR3 protein. The table shows 550,000 to 800,000 distinct CDR3 sequences, with around 15% occurring only once. Material for sequencing was blood. The receptors stem from a man between 18 and 35 years old with Graves' hyperthyroidism.

Concerning this clonotype itself: A single base separates this from a much larger clone, so it may be a read error. The CDR3 DNA reads TGTGCCAGCAGCGTAGGGGTCGGGGGTTCGTACGAGCAGTACTTC. Translated: CASSVGVGGSYEQYF. The chain links TRBV9 to TRBJ2-7; the D gene is possibly TRBD2 (6 bases). This CDR3 has 15 amino acids. V gave up 0 bases and J gave up 4 bases, with 14 bases separating them. The germline CDR1 and CDR2 sequences are SGDLS and YYNGEE.

This clonotype was seen many times. This sequence joins TRBV2 and TRBJ2-1, with TRBD1 as a possible D gene (5 bases). Germline V gene sequence: CDR1 SNHLY, CDR2 FYNNEI. The V and J ends lost 6 bases and 9 bases respectively, with 15 bases between them. CDR3 length equals 13 residues. Here the CDR3 reads CASRSQTGFEQFF. The CDR3 DNA is TGTGCCAGCAGGAGCCAAACAGGTTTTGAGCAGTTCTTC.

This clonotype was counted at least ten times. The chain employs TRBV28 and TRBJ2-1; possibly TRBD1 for D (5 bases). With 8 bases removed from V and 2 bases from J, the gap between germline ends came to 10 bases. CDR3 size: 13 residues. Germline V gene data show CDR1 as MDHEN and CDR2 as SYDVKM. CDR3 nucleotides: TGTGCCAGCGGGATGGGGCCCTACAATGAGCAGTTCTTC. This codes for CASGMGPYNEQFF.

The rearrangement links TRBV19 to TRBJ1-5; TRBD1 might be the D (5 bases). CDR1 is LNHDA, CDR2 SQIVND, per germline (reference sequence). The CDR3 contains 14 residues. The V end was cut by 5 bases, the J end by 7 bases, with 15 bases between. The CDR3 spells CASSARTGGQPQHF. In DNA form, the CDR3 reads TGTGCCAGTAGTGCGAGAACAGGCGGACAGCCCCAGCATTTT. The full variable domain, rest sourced from reference TRBV19 and TRBJ1-5, is DGGITQSPKYLFRKEGQNVTLSCEQNLNHDAMYWYRQDPGQGLRLIYYSQIVNDFQKGDIAEGYSVSREKKESFPLTVTSAQKNPTAFYLCASSARTGGQPQHFGDGTRLSIL.

A few counts support this clonotype. V is TRBV6-1 and J is TRBJ2-5; D is possibly TRBD1 (5 bases). Trimming removed 5 bases at V and 9 bases at J, with 13 bases between. From germline, CDR1 is MNHNS and CDR2 SASEGT. The CDR3 loop spans 12 amino acids. This CDR3 is CASSRTGRAQYF. The CDR3 region has the DNA TGTGCCAGCAGTAGGACCGGCAGGGCCCAGTACTTC.

This clonotype was found many times. The chain carries TRBV28 and TRBJ2-4, with TRBD2 matching 9 bases. The CDR3 has 15 amino acids. Germline assignment: CDR1 MDHEN and CDR2 SYDVKM. With 7 bases clipped from V and 4 bases from J, the junction kept 8 bases outside the gene matches. The CDR3 reads CASNRMTSGKNIQYF. The CDR3 DNA reads TGTGCCAGCAACCGCATGACTAGCGGAAAAAACATTCAGTACTTC.

This clonotype has at least ten counts. The chain couples TRBV12-5 to TRBJ2-5, with D hard to call. V was cut by 5 bases and J by 2 bases, with 15 bases left in between. This CDR3 region has 15 residues. The germline CDR1 and CDR2 sequences are LGHNT and FRNRAP. The CDR3 nucleotides read TGTGCTAGTGGTACCGGGTCGGTGGATCAAGAGACCCAGTACTTC. Translating gives CASGTGSVDQETQYF.

The chain employs TRBV7-9 and TRBJ1-1; D not certain. Looked up from germline, CDR1 is SEHNR and CDR2 is FQNEAQ (reference sequence). The V end was cut by 1 base, the J end by 6 bases, with 12 bases between. The CDR3 has 14 amino acids. CDR3 nucleotides: TGTGCCAGCAGCTTAGAGGCCGACCGACCTGAAGCTTTCTTT. This gives the protein CASSLEADRPEAFF.

The sample holds many counts of this clonotype. V is TRBV11-2 and J is TRBJ2-7, with D perhaps matching TRBD1 or TRBD2 (5 bases each). The V gene lost 0 bases and the J gene lost 3 bases, with 12 bases spanning the gap. The CDR3 runs to 15 residues. Germline assignment: CDR1 SGHAT and CDR2 FQNNGV. The CDR3, as DNA: TGTGCCAGCAGCTTAGAACCGGGACCTTACTACGAGCAGTACTTC. Its protein is CASSLEPGPYYEQYF. The complete variable domain, with remaining parts taken from reference TRBV11-2 and TRBJ2-7, reads EAGVAQSPRYKIIEKRQSVAFWCNPISGHATLYWYQQILGQGPKLLIQFQNNGVVDDSQLPKDRFSAERLKGVDSTLKIQPAKLEDSAVYLCASSLEPGPYYEQYFGPGTRLTVT.

The chain links TRBV2 to TRBJ1-3; a possible D gene is TRBD1 (6 bases). V was trimmed by 10 bases and J by 2 bases, leaving 12 bases between them. Germline CDR1 and CDR2: SNHLY and FYNNEI. This CDR3 spans 13 amino acids. CDR3 sequence: CAIRTEPGNTIYF. CDR3 nucleotide sequence: TGTGCCATCCGGACAGAGCCTGGAAACACCATATATTTT.

The CDR3 is CASSGMGADTQYF. In DNA, the CDR3 is TGCGCCAGCAGCGGGATGGGGGCGGATACGCAGTATTTT. The rearrangement uses TRBV5-1 and TRBJ2-3, with D maybe TRBD1 (6 bases). V lost 4 bases and J 6 bases, leaving 12 bases between the germline ends. The germline V gene has CDR1 SGHRS and CDR2 YFSETQ. CDR3 size: 13 residues.

This chain links TRBV12-3 or TRBV12-4 with TRBJ1-5; D might be TRBD1 (6 bases). The CDR3 covers 15 residues. The V end was cut by 7 bases, the J end by 2 bases, with 15 bases between. The CDR3 loop is CASTLGGPGNQPQHF. As DNA, the CDR3 is TGTGCCAGCACCCTAGGGGGGCCGGGCAATCAGCCCCAGCATTTT.

This sequence joins TRBV4-3 and TRBJ2-3, with no clear D. V lost 4 bases and J lost 3, with 17 bases in between. Germline V gives CDR1 LGHNA, CDR2 YSLEER. The CDR3 is 16 amino acids. In DNA, the CDR3 is TGCGCCAGCAGCCCATCGGTTTTATTGGGAACAGATACGCAGTATTTT. It codes for CASSPSVLLGTDTQYF.

The sample holds many counts of this clonotype. This chain joins TRBV7-8 and TRBJ2-5, with TRBD2 as a possible D gene (5 bases). The germline gives CDR1 SGHVS, CDR2 FQNEAQ. The CDR3 runs 13 residues. Trimming left V 5 bases short and J 5 bases short, with 12 bases between. In DNA form, the CDR3 reads TGTGCCAGCAGCCGCGGAGGCGGGGAGACCCAGTACTTC. Translated: CASSRGGGETQYF.

This clonotype was seen a handful of times. This could be a read error, since a much larger clone is one nucleotide away. The CDR3 here is CASSGPASYEQYF. DNA for the CDR3: TGTGCCAGCAGTGGGCCAGCCTCCTACGAGCAGTACTTC. This chain uses TRBV2 with TRBJ2-7; D uncertain. This CDR3 contains 13 residues. The ends were cut back, 4 bases at V and 0 bases at J, with 7 bases in the middle. The germline gives CDR1 SNHLY, CDR2 FYNNEI.

Ten or more counts support this clonotype. The chain links TRBV12-3 or TRBV12-4 to TRBJ2-7; D gene unclear. Trimming removed 1 base from V and 3 bases from J, with 13 bases in between. CDR3 length equals 15 residues. CDR3: CASSLVSRNHYEQYF. The CDR3 coding sequence is TGTGCCAGCAGTTTAGTGTCCAGGAACCACTACGAGCAGTACTTC.